Sequencing of this T cell receptor (beta chain) was carried out in a study of neurological immune-mediated disorders. The table lists this clonotype with many counts. Time point here: longitudinal time-point 3. Germline CDR1 reads DFQATT; CDR2 reads SNEGSKA (reference sequence). V was pared by 0 bases and J by 7 bases, with 11 bases of the junction left unmatched. This CDR3 has 17 amino acids. With 10-nucleotide random UMIs included, cDNA was synthesized by 5'RACE. TCRdb redid the calling of the 5' RACE reads with MiXCR, one entry per CDR3 protein. Of 40,000 or so distinct CDR3 sequences listed, approximately 15% are singletons.

This sequence joins TRBV20-1 and TRBJ1-6; 8 positions match TRBD1. The material sequenced was PBMCs. This TCR was recovered from a man younger than 45 in good health. The CDR3 spells CSARDPLGAGGNSPLHF. CDR3 nucleotides: TGCAGTGCTAGAGACCCCTTGGGTGCAGGGGGCAATTCACCCCTCCACTTT.